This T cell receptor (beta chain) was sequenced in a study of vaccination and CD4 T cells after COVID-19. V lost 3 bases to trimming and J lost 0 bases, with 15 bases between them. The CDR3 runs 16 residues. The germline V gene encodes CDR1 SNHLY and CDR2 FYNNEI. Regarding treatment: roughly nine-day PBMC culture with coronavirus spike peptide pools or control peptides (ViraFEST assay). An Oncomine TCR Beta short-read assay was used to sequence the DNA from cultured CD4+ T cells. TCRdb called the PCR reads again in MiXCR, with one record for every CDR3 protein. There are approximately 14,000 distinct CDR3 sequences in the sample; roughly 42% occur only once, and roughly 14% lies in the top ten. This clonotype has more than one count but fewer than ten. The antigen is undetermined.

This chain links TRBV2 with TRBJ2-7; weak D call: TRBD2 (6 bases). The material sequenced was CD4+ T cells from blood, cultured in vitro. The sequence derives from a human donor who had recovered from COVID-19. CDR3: CASSEDYTRGSYEQYF. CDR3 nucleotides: TGTGCCAGCAGTGAGGACTACACCCGTGGCTCCTACGAGCAGTACTTC.